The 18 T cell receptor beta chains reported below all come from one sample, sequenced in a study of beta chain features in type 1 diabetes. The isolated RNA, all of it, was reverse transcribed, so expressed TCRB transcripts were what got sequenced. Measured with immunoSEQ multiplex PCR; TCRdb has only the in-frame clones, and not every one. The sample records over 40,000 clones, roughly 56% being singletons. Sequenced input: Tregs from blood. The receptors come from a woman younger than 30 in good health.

CDR3 sequence: CASSLSSGSYNEQFF. Here the CDR3 DNA reads TGTGCCAGCAGCTTATCTAGCGGCTCCTACAATGAGCAGTTCTTC. The chain uses TRBV7-2 and TRBJ2-1; TRBD2 aligns across 7 bases. In germline, CDR1 is SGHTA, CDR2 FQGNSA. This CDR3 region has 15 residues. J gave up 0 bases and V 2 bases, and 1 base lay outside the gene matches. The full variable domain, its missing parts supplied by reference TRBV7-2 and TRBJ2-1, is GAGVSQSPSNKVTEKGKDVELRCDPISGHTALYWYRQSLGQGLEFLIYFQGNSAPDKSGLPSDRFSAERTGGSVSTLTIQRTQQEDSAVYLCASSLSSGSYNEQFFGPGTRLTVL.

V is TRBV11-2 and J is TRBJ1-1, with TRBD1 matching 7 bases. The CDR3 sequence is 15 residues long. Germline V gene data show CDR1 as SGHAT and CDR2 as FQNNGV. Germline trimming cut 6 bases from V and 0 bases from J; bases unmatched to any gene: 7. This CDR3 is CASRGGRGMNTEAFF. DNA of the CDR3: TGTGCCAGCAGAGGGGGCCGCGGAATGAACACTGAAGCTTTCTTT. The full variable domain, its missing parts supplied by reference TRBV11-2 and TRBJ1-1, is EAGVAQSPRYKIIEKRQSVAFWCNPISGHATLYWYQQILGQGPKLLIQFQNNGVVDDSQLPKDRFSAERLKGVDSTLKIQPAKLEDSAVYLCASRGGRGMNTEAFFGQGTRLTVV.

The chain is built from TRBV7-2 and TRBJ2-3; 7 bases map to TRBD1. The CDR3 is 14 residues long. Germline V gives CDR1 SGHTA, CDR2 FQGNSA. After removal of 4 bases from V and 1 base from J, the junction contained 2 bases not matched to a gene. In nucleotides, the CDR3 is TGTGCCAGCAGCTCAGGACAGGGCACAGATACGCAGTATTTT. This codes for CASSSGQGTDTQYF.

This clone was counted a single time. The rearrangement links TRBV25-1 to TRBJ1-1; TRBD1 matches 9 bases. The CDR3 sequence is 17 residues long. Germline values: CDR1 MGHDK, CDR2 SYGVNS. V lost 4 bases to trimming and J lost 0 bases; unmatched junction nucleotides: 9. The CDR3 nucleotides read TGTGCCAGCAGTGTGGGGACAGGGAGGGCGATGAACACTGAAGCTTTCTTT. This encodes CASSVGTGRAMNTEAFF.

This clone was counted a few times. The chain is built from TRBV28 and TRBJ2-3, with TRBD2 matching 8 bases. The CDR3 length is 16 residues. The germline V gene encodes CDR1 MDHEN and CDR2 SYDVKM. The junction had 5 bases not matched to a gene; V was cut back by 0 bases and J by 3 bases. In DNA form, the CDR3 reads TGTGCCAGCAGTTTATGGGGGACTAGATTGACAGATACGCAGTATTTT. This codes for CASSLWGTRLTDTQYF.

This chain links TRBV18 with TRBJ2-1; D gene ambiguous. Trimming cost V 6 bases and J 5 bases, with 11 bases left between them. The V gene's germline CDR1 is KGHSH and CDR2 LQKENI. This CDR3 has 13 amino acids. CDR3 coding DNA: TGTGCCAGCTCTTCACGGTCGGACAATGAGCAGTTCTTC. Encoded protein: CASSSRSDNEQFF.

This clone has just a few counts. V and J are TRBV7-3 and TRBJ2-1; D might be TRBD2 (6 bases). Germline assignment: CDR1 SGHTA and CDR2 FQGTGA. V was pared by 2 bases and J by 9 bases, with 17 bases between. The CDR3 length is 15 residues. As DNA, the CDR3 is TGTGCCAGCAGCTTATCCCTAGCTGGAGGGAGTGAGCAGTTCTTC. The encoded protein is CASSLSLAGGSEQFF.

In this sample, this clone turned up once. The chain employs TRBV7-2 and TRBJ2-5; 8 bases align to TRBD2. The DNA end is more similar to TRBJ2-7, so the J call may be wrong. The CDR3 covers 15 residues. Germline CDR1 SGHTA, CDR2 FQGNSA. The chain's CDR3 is CASSLWSGRSYEQYF. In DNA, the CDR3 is TGTGCCAGCAGCTTATGGAGCGGGAGAAGCTACGAGCAGTACTTC.

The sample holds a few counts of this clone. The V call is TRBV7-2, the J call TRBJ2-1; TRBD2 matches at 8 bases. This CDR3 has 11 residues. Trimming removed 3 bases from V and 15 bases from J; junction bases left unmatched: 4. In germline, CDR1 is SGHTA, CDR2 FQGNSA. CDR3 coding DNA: TGTGCCAGCAGCTTCGGGACTAGAGGGTTCTTC. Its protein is CASSFGTRGFF.

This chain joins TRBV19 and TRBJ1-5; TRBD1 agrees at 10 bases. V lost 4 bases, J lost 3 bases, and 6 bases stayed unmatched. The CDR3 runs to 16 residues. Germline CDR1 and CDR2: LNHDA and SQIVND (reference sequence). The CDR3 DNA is TGTGCCAGTAGTACCTGGGACAGGGGATACAATCAGCCCCAGCATTTT. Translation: CASSTWDRGYNQPQHF.

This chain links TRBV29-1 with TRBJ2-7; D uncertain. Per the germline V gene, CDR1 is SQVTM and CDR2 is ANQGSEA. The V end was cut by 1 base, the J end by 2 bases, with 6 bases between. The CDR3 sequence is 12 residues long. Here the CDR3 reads CSVEGATYEQYF. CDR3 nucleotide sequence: TGCAGCGTTGAAGGGGCTACCTACGAGCAGTACTTC.

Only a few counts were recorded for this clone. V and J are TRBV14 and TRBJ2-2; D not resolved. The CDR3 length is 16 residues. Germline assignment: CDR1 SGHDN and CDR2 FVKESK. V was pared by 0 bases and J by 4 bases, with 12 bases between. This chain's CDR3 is CASSQDLGLATGELFF. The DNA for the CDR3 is TGTGCCAGCAGCCAAGATCTTGGTCTGGCCACCGGGGAGCTGTTTTTT.

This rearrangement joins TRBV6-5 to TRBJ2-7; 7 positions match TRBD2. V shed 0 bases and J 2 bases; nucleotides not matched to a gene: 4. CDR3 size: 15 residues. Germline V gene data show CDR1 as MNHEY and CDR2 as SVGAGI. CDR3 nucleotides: TGTGCCAGCAGTTACTCTGCGGGAGCCACCTACGAGCAGTACTTC. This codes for CASSYSAGATYEQYF.

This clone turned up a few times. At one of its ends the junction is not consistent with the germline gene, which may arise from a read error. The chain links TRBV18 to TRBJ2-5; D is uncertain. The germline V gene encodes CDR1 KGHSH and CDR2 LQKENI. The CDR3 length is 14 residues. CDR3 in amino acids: CASSPRRNQETQYF. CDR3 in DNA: TGTGCCAGCTCCCCACGGAGAAACCAAGAGACCCAGTACTTC. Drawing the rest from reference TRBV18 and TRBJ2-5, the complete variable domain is NAGVMQNPRHLVRRRGQEARLRCSPMKGHSHVYWYRQLPEEGLKFMVYLQKENIIDESGMPKERFSAEFPKEGPSILRIQQVVRGDSAAYFCASSPRRNQETQYFGPGTRLLVL.

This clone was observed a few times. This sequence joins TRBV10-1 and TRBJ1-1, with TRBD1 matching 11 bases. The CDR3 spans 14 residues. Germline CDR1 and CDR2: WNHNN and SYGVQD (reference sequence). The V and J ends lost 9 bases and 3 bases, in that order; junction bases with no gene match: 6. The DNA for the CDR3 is TGCGCCAGTCGGGGACAGGGGGTTCACACTGAAGCTTTCTTT. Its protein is CASRGQGVHTEAFF.

The CDR3 region is CASSPNPQATEAFF. CDR3 DNA sequence: TGTGCCAGCTCACCAAATCCACAGGCCACTGAAGCTTTCTTT. This rearrangement joins TRBV18 to TRBJ1-1; D may be TRBD1 (5 bases). Germline V lookup: CDR1 KGHSH, CDR2 LQKENI. Trimming removed 2 bases at V and 4 bases at J, with 11 bases between. The CDR3 sequence is 14 residues long.

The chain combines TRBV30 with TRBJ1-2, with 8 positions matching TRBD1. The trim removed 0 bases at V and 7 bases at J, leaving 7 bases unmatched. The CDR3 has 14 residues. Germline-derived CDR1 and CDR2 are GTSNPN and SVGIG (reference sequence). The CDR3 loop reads CAWSVQGGPGGYTF. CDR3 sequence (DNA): TGTGCCTGGAGTGTACAGGGGGGGCCCGGTGGCTACACCTTC.

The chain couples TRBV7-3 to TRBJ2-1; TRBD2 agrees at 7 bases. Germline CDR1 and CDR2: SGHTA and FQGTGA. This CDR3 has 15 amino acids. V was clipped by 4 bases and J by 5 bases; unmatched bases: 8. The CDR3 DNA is TGTGCCAGCAGCTATACGGCACTAGCGAACAATGAGCAGTTCTTC. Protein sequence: CASSYTALANNEQFF. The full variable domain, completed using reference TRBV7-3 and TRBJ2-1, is GAGVSQTPSNKVTEKGKYVELRCDPISGHTALYWYRQSLGQGPEFLIYFQGTGAADDSGLPNDRFFAVRPEGSVSTLKIQRTERGDSAVYLCASSYTALANNEQFFGPGTRLTVL.